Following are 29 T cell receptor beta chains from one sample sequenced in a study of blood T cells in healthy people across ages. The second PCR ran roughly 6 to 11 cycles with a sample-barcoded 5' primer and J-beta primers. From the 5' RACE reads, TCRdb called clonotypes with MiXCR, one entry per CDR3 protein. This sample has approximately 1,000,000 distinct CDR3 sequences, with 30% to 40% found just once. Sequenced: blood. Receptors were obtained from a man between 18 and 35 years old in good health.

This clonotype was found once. The CDR3 bases are TGTGCCAGCAGCTTAACGCGGGACATCCTCCAAGAGACCCAGTACTTC. It translates to CASSLTRDILQETQYF. V is TRBV7-2 and J is TRBJ2-5; D possibly matches TRBD1 or TRBD2 (6 bases each). Germline V CDR1 and CDR2: SGHTA, FQGNSA. CDR3 length: 16 amino acids. V shed 2 bases and J shed 1 base, with 14 bases lying between them.

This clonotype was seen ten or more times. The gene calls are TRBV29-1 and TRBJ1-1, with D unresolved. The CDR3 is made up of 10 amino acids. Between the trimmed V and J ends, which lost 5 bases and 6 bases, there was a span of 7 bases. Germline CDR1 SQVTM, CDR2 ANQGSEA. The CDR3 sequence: CSVFVSEAFF. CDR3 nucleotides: TGCAGCGTTTTTGTATCTGAAGCTTTCTTT.

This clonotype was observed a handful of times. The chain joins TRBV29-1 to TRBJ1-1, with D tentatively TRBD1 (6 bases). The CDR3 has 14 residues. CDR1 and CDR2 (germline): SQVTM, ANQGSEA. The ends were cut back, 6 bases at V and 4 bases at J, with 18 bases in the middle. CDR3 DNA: TGCAGCGTCCGACTCTCAAAACAGGGCACTGAAGCTTTCTTT. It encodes CSVRLSKQGTEAFF.

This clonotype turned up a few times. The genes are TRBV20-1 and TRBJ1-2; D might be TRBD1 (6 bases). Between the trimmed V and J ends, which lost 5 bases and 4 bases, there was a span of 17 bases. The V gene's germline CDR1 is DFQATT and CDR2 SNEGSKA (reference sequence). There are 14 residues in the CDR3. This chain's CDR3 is CSALYRERSYGYTF. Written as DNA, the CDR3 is TGCAGTGCTCTGTACAGGGAGAGGAGCTATGGCTACACCTTC.

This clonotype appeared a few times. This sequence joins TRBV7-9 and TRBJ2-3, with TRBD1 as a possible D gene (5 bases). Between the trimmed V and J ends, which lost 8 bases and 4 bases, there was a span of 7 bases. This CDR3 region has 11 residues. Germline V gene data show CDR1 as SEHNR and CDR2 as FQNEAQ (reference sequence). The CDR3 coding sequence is TGTGCCAGCGCCAGGGCAGATACGCAGTATTTT. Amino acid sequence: CASARADTQYF.

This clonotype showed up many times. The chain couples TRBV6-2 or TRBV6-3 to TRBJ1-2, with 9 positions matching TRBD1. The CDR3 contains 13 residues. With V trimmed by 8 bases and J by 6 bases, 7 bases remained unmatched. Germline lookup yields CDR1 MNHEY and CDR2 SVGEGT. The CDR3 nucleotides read TGTGCCAGCCGTGGGACAGGGAGAGATGGCTACACCTTC. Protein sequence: CASRGTGRDGYTF.

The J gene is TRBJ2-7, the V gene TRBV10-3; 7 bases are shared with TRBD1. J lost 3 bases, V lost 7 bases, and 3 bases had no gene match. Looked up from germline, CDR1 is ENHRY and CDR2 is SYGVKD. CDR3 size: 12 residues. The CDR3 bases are TGTGCCATCAAGGGGGCCCTCTACGAGCAGTACTTC. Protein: CAIKGALYEQYF.

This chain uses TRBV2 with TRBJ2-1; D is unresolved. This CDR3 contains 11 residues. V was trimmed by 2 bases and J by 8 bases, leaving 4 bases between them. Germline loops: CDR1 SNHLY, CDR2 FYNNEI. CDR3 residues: CASSETYEQFF. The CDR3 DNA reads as TGTGCCAGCAGTGAAACCTATGAGCAGTTCTTC.

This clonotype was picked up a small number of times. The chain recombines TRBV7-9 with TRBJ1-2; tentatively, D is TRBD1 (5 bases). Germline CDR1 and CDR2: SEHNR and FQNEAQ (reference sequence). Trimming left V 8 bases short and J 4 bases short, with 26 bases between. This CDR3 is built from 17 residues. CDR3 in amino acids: CASVGTRQGWQPYGYTF. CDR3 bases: TGTGCCAGCGTTGGGACCCGTCAGGGATGGCAGCCCTATGGCTACACCTTC.

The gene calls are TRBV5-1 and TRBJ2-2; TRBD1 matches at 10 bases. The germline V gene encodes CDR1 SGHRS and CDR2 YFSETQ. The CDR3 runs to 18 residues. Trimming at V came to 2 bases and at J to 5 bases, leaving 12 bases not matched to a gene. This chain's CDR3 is CASSLPPPGQGKTGELFF. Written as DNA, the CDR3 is TGCGCCAGCAGCTTACCACCACCGGGACAGGGGAAGACCGGGGAGCTGTTTTTT.

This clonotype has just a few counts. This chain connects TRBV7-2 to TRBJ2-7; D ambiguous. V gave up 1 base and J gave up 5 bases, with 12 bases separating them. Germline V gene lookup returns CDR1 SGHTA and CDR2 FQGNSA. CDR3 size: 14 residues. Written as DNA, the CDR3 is TGTGCCAGCAGCTTAGGAGGTAGAATGAACGAGCAGTACTTC. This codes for CASSLGGRMNEQYF.

The CDR3 DNA sequence: TGTGCCAGCAGTGATTCAACGGGGCAGTACAATGAGCAGTACTTC. It encodes CASSDSTGQYNEQYF. The rearrangement links TRBV2 to TRBJ2-7; tentatively, D is TRBD1 or TRBD2 (5 bases each). CDR1 and CDR2 from the germline V gene are SNHLY and FYNNEI. The CDR3 totals 15 residues. Trimming removed 3 bases from V and 7 bases from J, with 19 bases in between. The whole variable domain, filled in from reference TRBV2 and TRBJ2-7, reads EPEVTQTPSHQVTQMGQEVILRCVPISNHLYFYWYRQILGQKVEFLVSFYNNEISEKSEIFDDQFSVERPDGSNFTLKIRSTKLEDSAMYFCASSDSTGQYNEQYFGPGTRLTVT.

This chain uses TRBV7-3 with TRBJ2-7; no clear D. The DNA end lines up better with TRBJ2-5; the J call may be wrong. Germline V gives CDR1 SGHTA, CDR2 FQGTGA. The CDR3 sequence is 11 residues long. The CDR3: CASRSGKTQYF. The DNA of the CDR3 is TGTGCCAGCAGATCCGGAAAGACCCAGTACTTC.

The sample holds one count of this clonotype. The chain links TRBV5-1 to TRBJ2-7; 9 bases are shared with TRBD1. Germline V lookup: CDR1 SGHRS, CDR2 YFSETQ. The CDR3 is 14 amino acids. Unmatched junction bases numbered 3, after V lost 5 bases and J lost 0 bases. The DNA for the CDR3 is TGCGCCAGCAGTGGACAGGGGACCTCCTACGAGCAGTACTTC. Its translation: CASSGQGTSYEQYF.

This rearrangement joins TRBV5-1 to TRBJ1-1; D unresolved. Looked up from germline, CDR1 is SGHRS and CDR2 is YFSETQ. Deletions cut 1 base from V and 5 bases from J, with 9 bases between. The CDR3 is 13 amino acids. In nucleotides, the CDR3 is TGCGCCAGCAGCTTGAATATAGGGACTGAAGCTTTCTTT. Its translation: CASSLNIGTEAFF.

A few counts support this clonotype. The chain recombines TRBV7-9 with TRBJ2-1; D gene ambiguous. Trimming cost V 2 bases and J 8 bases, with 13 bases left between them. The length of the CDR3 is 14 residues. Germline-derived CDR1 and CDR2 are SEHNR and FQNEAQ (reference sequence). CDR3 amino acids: CASSLPPISDEQFF. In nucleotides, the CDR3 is TGTGCCAGCAGCTTACCCCCTATCTCCGATGAGCAGTTCTTC.

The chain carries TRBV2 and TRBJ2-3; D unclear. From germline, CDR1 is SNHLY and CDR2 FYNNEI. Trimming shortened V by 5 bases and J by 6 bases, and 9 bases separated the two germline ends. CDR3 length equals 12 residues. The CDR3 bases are TGTGCCAGCAGTACGAGACGGGATACGCAGTATTTT. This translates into CASSTRRDTQYF.

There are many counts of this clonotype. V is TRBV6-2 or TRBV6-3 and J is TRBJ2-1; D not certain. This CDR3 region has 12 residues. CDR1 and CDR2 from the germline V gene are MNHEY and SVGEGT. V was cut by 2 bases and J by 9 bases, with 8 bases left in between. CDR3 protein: CASSYTVAEQFF. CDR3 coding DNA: TGTGCCAGCAGTTACACGGTGGCTGAGCAGTTCTTC.

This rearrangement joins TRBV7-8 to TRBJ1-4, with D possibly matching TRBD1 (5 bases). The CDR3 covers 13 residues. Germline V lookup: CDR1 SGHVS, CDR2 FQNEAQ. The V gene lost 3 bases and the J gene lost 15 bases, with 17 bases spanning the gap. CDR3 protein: CASSFFAGGRVFF. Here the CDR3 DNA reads TGTGCCAGCAGCTTTTTCGCTGGGGGTAGGGTGTTTTTT.

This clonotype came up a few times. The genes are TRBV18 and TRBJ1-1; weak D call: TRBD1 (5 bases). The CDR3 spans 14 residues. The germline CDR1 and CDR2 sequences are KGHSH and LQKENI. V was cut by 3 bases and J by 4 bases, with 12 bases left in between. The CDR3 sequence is CASSPTREGTEAFF. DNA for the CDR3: TGTGCCAGCTCACCGACCAGGGAAGGCACTGAAGCTTTCTTT.

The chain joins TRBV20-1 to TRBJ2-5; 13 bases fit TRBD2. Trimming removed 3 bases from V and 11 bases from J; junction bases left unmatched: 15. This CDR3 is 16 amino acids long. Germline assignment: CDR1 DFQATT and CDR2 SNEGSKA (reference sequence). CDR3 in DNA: TGCAGTGCTAGTGGGACTAGCGGGGTTTCCTACAATGAGCAGTACTTC. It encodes CSASGTSGVSYNEQYF.

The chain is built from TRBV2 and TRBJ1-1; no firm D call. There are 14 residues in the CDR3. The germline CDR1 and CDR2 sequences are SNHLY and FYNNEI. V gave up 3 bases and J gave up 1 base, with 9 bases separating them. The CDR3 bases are TGTGCCAGCAGTGAGTGGTCACGGAACACTGAAGCTTTCTTT. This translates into CASSEWSRNTEAFF.

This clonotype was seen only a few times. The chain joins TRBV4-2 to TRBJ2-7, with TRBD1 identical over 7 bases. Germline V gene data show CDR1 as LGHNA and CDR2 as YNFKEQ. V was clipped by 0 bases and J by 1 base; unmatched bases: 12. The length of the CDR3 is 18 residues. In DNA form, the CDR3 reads TGTGCCAGCAGCCAAGATCCCACGGGACAGATCATTTCCTACGAGCAGTACTTC. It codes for CASSQDPTGQIISYEQYF.

The CDR3 spells CASSQVGLADIGEQYF. CDR3 sequence (DNA): TGTGCCAGCAGCCAAGTTGGACTAGCGGACATAGGTGAGCAGTACTTC. This sequence joins TRBV3-1 and TRBJ2-5; 10 bases are shared with TRBD2. After removal of 1 base from V and 11 bases from J, the junction contained 13 bases not matched to a gene. Germline assignment: CDR1 LGHDT and CDR2 YNNKEL (reference sequence). CDR3 length: 16 amino acids.

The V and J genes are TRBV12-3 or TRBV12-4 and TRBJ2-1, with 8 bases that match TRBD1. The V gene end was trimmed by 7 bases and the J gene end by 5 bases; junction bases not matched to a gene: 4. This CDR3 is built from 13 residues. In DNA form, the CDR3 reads TGTGCCAGCACCCCGGACAGGGACAATGAGCAGTTCTTC. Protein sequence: CASTPDRDNEQFF.

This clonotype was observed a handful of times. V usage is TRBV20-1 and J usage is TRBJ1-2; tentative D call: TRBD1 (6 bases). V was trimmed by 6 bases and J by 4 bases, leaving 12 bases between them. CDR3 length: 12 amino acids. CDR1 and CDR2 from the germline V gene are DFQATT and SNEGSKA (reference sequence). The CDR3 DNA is TGCAGTGCGTCACAGGGTATCTATGGCTACACCTTC. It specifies CSASQGIYGYTF.

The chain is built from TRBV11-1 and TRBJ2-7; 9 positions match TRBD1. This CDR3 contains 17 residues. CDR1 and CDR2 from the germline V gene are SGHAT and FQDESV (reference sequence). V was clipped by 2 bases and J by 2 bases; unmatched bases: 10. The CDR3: CASSLSPTGTGPYEQYF. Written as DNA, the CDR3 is TGTGCCAGCAGCTTATCGCCAACCGGGACAGGGCCCTACGAGCAGTACTTC.

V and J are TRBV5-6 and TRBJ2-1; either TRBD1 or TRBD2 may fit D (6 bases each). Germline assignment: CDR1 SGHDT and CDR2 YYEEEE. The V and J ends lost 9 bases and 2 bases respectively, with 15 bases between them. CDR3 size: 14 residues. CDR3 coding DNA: TGTGCCACCACAAGGAGGGGGACCTACAATGAGCAGTTCTTC. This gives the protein CATTRRGTYNEQFF.

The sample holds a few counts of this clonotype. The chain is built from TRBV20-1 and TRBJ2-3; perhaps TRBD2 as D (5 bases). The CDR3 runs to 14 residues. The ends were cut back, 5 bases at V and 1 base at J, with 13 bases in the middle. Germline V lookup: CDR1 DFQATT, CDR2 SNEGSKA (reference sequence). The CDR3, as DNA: TGCAGTGCTCCACCTAGCATCGGCACAGATACGCAGTATTTT. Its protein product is CSAPPSIGTDTQYF.